The rows below give T cell receptor beta chains drawn from one sample of a study of CD8 T cells in ankylosing spondylitis. TCRdb processed the 5' RACE reads anew with MiXCR; each CDR3 protein has one entry. This table holds about 160,000 distinct CDR3 sequences, around 17% found once. Sequences were obtained from blood, either unsorted or a sorted T cell fraction (not recorded which). The receptors stem from a male donor with ankylosing spondylitis or in good health (not recorded which). The conserved cysteine and the conserved F or W are not part of the CDR3 here. Fields, in order: V gene, D gene, J gene, CDR3 protein. A D gene is named only where the DNA matches it firmly.

V gene: TRBV12-3/TRBV12-4
D gene: NA
J gene: TRBJ1-5
CDR3 protein: ASSGGNQPQH

V gene: TRBV12-3/TRBV12-4
D gene: NA
J gene: TRBJ2-2
CDR3 protein: ASSATGSGGELF

V gene: TRBV7-6
D gene: NA
J gene: TRBJ1-1
CDR3 protein: ASSPQTGGGGTEAF

V gene: TRBV28
D gene: NA
J gene: TRBJ1-1
CDR3 protein: ASGPGVNTEAF

V gene: TRBV6-1
D gene: TRBD2
J gene: TRBJ2-1
CDR3 protein: ASKMTSGTPRYNEQF

V gene: TRBV5-4
D gene: TRBD2
J gene: TRBJ2-1
CDR3 protein: ASSPTRREAYNEQF

V gene: TRBV5-1
D gene: NA
J gene: TRBJ1-1
CDR3 protein: ASSLDVNTEAF

V gene: TRBV10-3
D gene: NA
J gene: TRBJ2-1
CDR3 protein: AISPGLSSYNEQF

V gene: TRBV20-1
D gene: TRBD2
J gene: TRBJ2-3
CDR3 protein: SARPWGLAGVLDTQY

V gene: TRBV5-1
D gene: TRBD2
J gene: TRBJ2-1
CDR3 protein: ASSLGGTSGYNEQF

V gene: TRBV12-3/TRBV12-4
D gene: NA
J gene: TRBJ2-5
CDR3 protein: ASKKGGGATQTQY

V gene: TRBV6-5
D gene: NA
J gene: TRBJ1-2
CDR3 protein: ASSYGGYGGYT

V gene: TRBV5-8
D gene: NA
J gene: TRBJ1-1
CDR3 protein: ASSWRGGRTEAF

V gene: TRBV29-1
D gene: TRBD2
J gene: TRBJ2-1
CDR3 protein: SGFLAGRDIEQF

V gene: TRBV7-8
D gene: NA
J gene: TRBJ2-2
CDR3 protein: ASSQLVNTGELF

V gene: TRBV29-1
D gene: NA
J gene: TRBJ2-3
CDR3 protein: SAGHLTSTDTQY

V gene: TRBV29-1
D gene: TRBD2
J gene: TRBJ2-5
CDR3 protein: SGSGTSVGTQY

V gene: TRBV6-1
D gene: TRBD2
J gene: TRBJ2-7
CDR3 protein: ASSPSAGVAGEQY

V gene: TRBV12-3/TRBV12-4
D gene: NA
J gene: TRBJ2-1
CDR3 protein: ASTNRDEWNEQF

V gene: TRBV5-1
D gene: NA
J gene: TRBJ2-5
CDR3 protein: ASSRTGTRETQY

V gene: TRBV3-1
D gene: NA
J gene: TRBJ2-5
CDR3 protein: ASLAGGETQY

V gene: TRBV12-3/TRBV12-4
D gene: TRBD1
J gene: TRBJ2-7
CDR3 protein: ASSPSGTVTYEQY

V gene: TRBV28
D gene: NA
J gene: TRBJ2-2
CDR3 protein: ASSHGKGNTGELF

V gene: TRBV4-1
D gene: NA
J gene: TRBJ1-1
CDR3 protein: ASSQEHRGREAF

V gene: TRBV24-1
D gene: NA
J gene: TRBJ2-2
CDR3 protein: ATSDPTGRRTGELF

V gene: TRBV24-1
D gene: TRBD2
J gene: TRBJ2-2
CDR3 protein: ATSDFWTSGSPGELF

V gene: TRBV18
D gene: TRBD1
J gene: TRBJ1-1
CDR3 protein: ASSLEGTVGTEAF

V gene: TRBV7-8
D gene: NA
J gene: TRBJ2-2
CDR3 protein: ASTKSRETGELF

V gene: TRBV28
D gene: NA
J gene: TRBJ1-3
CDR3 protein: ASHSGFSGNTIY

V gene: TRBV12-3/TRBV12-4
D gene: NA
J gene: TRBJ2-2
CDR3 protein: ATTTWGAGELF

V gene: TRBV29-1
D gene: TRBD1
J gene: TRBJ1-1
CDR3 protein: SATTGENTEAF

V gene: TRBV19
D gene: NA
J gene: TRBJ2-3
CDR3 protein: ASTVGRVGDTQY

V gene: TRBV20-1
D gene: NA
J gene: TRBJ1-1
CDR3 protein: SAGGGGETEAF

V gene: TRBV24-1
D gene: NA
J gene: TRBJ1-2
CDR3 protein: ATSDSRGRSRGYT

V gene: TRBV12-3/TRBV12-4
D gene: NA
J gene: TRBJ2-2
CDR3 protein: ASRPRGTGELF

V gene: TRBV7-8
D gene: TRBD1
J gene: TRBJ1-4
CDR3 protein: ASSLMTGAEKLF

V gene: TRBV5-1
D gene: TRBD2
J gene: TRBJ2-7
CDR3 protein: ASRTLAGGSYEQY

V gene: TRBV5-1
D gene: TRBD2
J gene: TRBJ2-2
CDR3 protein: ASSGVAGGGTGELF

V gene: TRBV7-6
D gene: NA
J gene: TRBJ2-3
CDR3 protein: ASRTVPGPEV

V gene: TRBV10-3
D gene: NA
J gene: TRBJ2-1
CDR3 protein: AISVGYNEQF

V gene: TRBV11-2
D gene: NA
J gene: TRBJ2-3
CDR3 protein: ASSSGVRDTQY

V gene: TRBV29-1
D gene: NA
J gene: TRBJ2-3
CDR3 protein: SVATTDTQY

V gene: TRBV6-1
D gene: NA
J gene: TRBJ2-7
CDR3 protein: AISEGSVKYEQY

V gene: TRBV5-5
D gene: TRBD2
J gene: TRBJ2-3
CDR3 protein: ASSNSGSGGLTDTQY

V gene: TRBV4-1
D gene: NA
J gene: TRBJ1-1
CDR3 protein: ASSPGQNLNTEAF

V gene: TRBV6-6
D gene: NA
J gene: TRBJ2-7
CDR3 protein: ASSWGSGYEQY

V gene: TRBV9
D gene: TRBD2
J gene: TRBJ2-1
CDR3 protein: ASSASLAGRYNEQF

V gene: TRBV6-5
D gene: TRBD1
J gene: TRBJ2-2
CDR3 protein: ASRIPPGQGNTGELF

V gene: TRBV7-2
D gene: NA
J gene: TRBJ2-1
CDR3 protein: ASSQAGTSSYNEQF

V gene: TRBV7-8
D gene: TRBD1
J gene: TRBJ1-4
CDR3 protein: ASSSAGTVTNEKLF

V gene: TRBV5-1
D gene: NA
J gene: TRBJ2-3
CDR3 protein: ASSSQGPPDTQY

V gene: TRBV29-1
D gene: TRBD1
J gene: TRBJ2-1
CDR3 protein: SASGVQGAEQF

V gene: TRBV4-1
D gene: TRBD2
J gene: TRBJ2-7
CDR3 protein: ASSQGTGGNEQY

V gene: TRBV5-1
D gene: NA
J gene: TRBJ2-7
CDR3 protein: ASSGSGNEQY

V gene: TRBV7-8
D gene: TRBD1
J gene: TRBJ2-3
CDR3 protein: ASSQQQGEFDTQY

V gene: TRBV28
D gene: NA
J gene: TRBJ2-1
CDR3 protein: ASSFVDSKICNEQF

V gene: TRBV30
D gene: NA
J gene: TRBJ2-2
CDR3 protein: AWCPQNTGELF